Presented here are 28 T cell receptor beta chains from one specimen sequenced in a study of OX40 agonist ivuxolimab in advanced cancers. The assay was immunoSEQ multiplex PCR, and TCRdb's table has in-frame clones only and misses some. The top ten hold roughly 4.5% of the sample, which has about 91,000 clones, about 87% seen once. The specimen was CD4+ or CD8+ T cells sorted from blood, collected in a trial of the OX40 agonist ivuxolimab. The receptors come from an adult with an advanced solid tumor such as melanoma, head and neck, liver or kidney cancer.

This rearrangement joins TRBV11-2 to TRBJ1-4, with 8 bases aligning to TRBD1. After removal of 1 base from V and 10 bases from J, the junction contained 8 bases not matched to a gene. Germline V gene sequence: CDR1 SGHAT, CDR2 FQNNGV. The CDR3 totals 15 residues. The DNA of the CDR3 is TGTGCCAGCAGCTTAGCGGGACAGGCAGCGACAAAACTGTTTTTT. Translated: CASSLAGQAATKLFF.

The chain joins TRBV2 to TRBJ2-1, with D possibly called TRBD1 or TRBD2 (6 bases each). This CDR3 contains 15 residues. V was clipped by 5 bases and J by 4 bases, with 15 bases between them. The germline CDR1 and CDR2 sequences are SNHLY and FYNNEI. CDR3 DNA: TGTGCCAGCAGTTCGGGGGCGGACCATTACAATGAGCAGTTCTTC. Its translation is CASSSGADHYNEQFF.

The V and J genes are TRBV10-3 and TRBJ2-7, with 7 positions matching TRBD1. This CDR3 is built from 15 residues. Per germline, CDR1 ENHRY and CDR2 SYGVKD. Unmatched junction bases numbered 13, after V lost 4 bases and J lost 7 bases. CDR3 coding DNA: TGTGCCATCAGTGGGTCCCGACAGGGCGGACAGGAGCAGTACTTC. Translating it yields CAISGSRQGGQEQYF.

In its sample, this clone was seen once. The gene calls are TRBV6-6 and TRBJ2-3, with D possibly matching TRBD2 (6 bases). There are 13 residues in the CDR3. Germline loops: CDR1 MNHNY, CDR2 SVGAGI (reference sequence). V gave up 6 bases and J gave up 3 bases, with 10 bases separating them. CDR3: CASRGGSTDTQYF. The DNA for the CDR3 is TGTGCCAGCAGAGGAGGGTCAACAGATACGCAGTATTTT.

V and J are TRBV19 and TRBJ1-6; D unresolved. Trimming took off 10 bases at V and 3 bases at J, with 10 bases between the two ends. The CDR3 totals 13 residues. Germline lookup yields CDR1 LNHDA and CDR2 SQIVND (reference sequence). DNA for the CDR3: TGTGCCACAGCCTTCGACTATAATTCACCCCTCCACTTT. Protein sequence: CATAFDYNSPLHF.

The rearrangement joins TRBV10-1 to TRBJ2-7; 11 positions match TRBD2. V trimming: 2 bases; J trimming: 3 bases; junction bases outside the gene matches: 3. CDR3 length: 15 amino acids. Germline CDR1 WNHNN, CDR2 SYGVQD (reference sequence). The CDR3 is CASSEGTSGIYEQYF. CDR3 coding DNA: TGCGCCAGCAGTGAGGGGACTAGCGGAATCTACGAGCAGTACTTC.

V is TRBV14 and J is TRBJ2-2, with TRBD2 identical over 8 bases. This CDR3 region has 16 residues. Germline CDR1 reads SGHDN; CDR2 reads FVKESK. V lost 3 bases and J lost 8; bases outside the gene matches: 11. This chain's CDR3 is CASSQSPGTRRGELFF. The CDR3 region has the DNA TGTGCCAGCAGCCAGTCACCCGGGACTAGAAGGGGGGAGCTGTTTTTT.

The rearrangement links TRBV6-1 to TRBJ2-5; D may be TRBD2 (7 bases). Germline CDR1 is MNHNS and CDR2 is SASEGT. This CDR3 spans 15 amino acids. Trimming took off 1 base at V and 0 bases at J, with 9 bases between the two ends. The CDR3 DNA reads TGTGCCAGCAGTGAAGGCGGGGGCTACCAAGAGACCCAGTACTTC. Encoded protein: CASSEGGGYQETQYF.

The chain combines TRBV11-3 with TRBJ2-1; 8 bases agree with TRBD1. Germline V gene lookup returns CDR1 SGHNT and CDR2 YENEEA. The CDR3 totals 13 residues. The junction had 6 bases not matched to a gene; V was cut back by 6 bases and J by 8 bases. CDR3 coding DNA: TGTGCCAGCAGTGGACAGGGTTTAGATGAGCAGTTCTTC. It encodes CASSGQGLDEQFF.

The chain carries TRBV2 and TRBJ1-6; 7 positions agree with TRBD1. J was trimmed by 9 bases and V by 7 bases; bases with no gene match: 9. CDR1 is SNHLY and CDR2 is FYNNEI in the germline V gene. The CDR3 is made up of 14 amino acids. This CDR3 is CASTKTGMGSPLHF. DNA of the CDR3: TGTGCCAGCACTAAGACAGGGATGGGTTCACCCCTCCACTTT.

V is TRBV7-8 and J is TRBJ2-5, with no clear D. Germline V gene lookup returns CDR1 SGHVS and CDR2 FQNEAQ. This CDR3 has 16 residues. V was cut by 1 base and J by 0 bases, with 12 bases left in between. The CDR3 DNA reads TGTGCCAGCAGCTTAGGTATACGGCGGTACCAAGAGACCCAGTACTTC. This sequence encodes CASSLGIRRYQETQYF.

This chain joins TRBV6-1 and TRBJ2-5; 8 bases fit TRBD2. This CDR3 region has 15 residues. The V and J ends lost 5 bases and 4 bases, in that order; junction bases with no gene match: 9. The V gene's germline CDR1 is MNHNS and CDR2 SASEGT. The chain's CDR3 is CASSLFSGSRETQYF. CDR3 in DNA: TGTGCCAGCAGTCTCTTCAGCGGGAGTCGAGAGACCCAGTACTTC.

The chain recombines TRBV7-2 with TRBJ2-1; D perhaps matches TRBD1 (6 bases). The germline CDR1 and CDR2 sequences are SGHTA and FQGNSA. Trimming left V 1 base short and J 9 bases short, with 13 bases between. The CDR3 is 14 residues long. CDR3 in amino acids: CASSLEQGSAEQFF. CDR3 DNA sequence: TGTGCCAGCAGCTTAGAGCAGGGGTCCGCTGAGCAGTTCTTC.

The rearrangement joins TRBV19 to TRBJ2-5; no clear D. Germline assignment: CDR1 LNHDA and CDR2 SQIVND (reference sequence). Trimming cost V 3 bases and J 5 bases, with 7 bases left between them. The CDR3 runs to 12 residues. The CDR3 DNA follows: TGTGCCAGTAGTATGTTAGGGGAGACCCAGTACTTC. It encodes CASSMLGETQYF. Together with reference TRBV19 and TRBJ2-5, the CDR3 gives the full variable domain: DGGITQSPKYLFRKEGQNVTLSCEQNLNHDAMYWYRQDPGQGLRLIYYSQIVNDFQKGDIAEGYSVSREKKESFPLTVTSAQKNPTAFYLCASSMLGETQYFGPGTRLLVL.

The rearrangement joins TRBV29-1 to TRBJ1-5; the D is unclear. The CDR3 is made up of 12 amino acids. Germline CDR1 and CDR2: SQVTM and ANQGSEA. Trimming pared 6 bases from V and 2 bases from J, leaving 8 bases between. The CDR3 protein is CSVSLGNQPQHF. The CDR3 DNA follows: TGCAGCGTCTCGTTGGGCAATCAGCCCCAGCATTTT.

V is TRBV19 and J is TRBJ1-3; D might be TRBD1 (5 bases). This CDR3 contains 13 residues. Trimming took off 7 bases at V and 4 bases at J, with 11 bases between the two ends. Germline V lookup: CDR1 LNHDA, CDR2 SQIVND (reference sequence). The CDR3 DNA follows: TGTGCCAGTAACCGGGGGTCCGGAAACACCATATATTTT. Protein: CASNRGSGNTIYF.

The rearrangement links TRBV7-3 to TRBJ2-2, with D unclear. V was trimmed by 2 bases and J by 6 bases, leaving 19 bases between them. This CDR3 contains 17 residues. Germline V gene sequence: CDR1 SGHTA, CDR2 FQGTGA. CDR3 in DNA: TGTGCCAGCAGCTTATATACCGGGCTCTCAGGTGCCGGGGAGCTGTTTTTT. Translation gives CASSLYTGLSGAGELFF.

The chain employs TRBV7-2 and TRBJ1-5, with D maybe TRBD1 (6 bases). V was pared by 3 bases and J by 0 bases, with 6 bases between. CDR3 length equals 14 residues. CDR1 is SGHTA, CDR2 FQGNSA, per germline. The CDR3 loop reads CASSLGHSNQPQHF. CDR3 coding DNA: TGTGCCAGCAGCTTGGGACATAGCAATCAGCCCCAGCATTTT.

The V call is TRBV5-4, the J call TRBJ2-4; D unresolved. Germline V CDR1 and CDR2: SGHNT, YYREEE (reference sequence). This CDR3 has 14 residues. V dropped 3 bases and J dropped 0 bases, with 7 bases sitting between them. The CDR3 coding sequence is TGTGCCAGCAGCTCAGGAGTAGCCAAAAACATTCAGTACTTC. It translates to CASSSGVAKNIQYF.

The chain's CDR3 is CASSKATGGETQYF. The CDR3 coding sequence is TGTGCCAGTAGTAAGGCGACGGGGGGAGAGACCCAGTACTTC. The J gene is TRBJ2-5, the V gene TRBV19, with 7 bases fitting TRBD2. J gave up 4 bases and V 4 bases, and 6 bases lay outside the gene matches. The germline V gene encodes CDR1 LNHDA and CDR2 SQIVND (reference sequence). CDR3 size: 14 residues.

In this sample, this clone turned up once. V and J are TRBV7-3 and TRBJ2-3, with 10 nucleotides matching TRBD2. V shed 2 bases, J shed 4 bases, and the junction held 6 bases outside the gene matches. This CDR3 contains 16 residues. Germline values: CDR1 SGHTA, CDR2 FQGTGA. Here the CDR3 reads CASSLRLAGAADTQYF. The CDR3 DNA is TGTGCCAGCAGCTTACGCCTAGCGGGAGCCGCAGATACGCAGTATTTT. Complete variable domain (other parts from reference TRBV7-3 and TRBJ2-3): GAGVSQTPSNKVTEKGKYVELRCDPISGHTALYWYRQSLGQGPEFLIYFQGTGAADDSGLPNDRFFAVRPEGSVSTLKIQRTERGDSAVYLCASSLRLAGAADTQYFGPGTRLTVL.

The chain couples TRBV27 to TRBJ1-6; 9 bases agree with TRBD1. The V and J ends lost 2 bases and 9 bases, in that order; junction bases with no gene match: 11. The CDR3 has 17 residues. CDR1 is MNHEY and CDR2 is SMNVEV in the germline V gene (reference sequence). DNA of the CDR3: TGTGCCAGCAGTTTACGACAGGGGGTTCCGCAAGGTTCACCCCTCCACTTT. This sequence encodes CASSLRQGVPQGSPLHF.

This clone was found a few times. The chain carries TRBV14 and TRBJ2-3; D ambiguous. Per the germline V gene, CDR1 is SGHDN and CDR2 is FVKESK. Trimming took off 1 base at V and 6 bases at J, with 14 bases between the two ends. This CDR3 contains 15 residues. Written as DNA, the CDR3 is TGTGCCAGCAGCCAAGGACCTGGGATCGGGGATACGCAGTATTTT. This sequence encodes CASSQGPGIGDTQYF. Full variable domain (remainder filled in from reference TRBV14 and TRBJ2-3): EAGVTQFPSHSVIEKGQTVTLRCDPISGHDNLYWYRRVMGKEIKFLLHFVKESKQDESGMPNNRFLAERTGGTYSTLKVQPAELEDSGVYFCASSQGPGIGDTQYFGPGTRLTVL.

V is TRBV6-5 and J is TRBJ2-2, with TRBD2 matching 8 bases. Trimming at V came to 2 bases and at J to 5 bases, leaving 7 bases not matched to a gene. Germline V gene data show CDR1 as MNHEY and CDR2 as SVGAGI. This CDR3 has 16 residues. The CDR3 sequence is CASSYEASGLTGELFF. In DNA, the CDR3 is TGTGCCAGCAGTTACGAGGCTAGCGGGCTGACCGGGGAGCTGTTTTTT.

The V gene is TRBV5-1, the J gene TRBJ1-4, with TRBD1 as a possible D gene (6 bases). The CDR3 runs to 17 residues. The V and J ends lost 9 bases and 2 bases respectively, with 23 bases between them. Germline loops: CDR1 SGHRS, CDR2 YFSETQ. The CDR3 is CAILGGLPGSTNEKLFF. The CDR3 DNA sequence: TGCGCCATCCTAGGGGGGCTCCCAGGTTCGACTAATGAAAAACTGTTTTTT.

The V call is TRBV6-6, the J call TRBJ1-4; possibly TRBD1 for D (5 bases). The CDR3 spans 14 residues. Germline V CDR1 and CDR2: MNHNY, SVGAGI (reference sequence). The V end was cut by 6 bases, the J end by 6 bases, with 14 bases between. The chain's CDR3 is CASRLGGRDEKLFF. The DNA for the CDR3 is TGTGCCAGCAGACTTGGGGGGAGGGATGAAAAACTGTTTTTT.

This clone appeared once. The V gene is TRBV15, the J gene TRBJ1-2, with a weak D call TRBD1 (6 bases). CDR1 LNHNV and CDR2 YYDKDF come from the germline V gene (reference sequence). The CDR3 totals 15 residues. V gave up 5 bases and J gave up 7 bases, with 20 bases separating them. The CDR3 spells CATSGGAAAGFGYTF. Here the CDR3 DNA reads TGTGCCACCAGCGGGGGGGCAGCCGCCGGTTTTGGCTACACCTTC.

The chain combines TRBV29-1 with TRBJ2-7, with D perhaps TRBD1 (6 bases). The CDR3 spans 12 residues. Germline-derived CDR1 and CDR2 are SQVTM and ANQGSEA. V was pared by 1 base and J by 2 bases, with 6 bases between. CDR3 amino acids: CSVEAGAYEQYF. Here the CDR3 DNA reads TGCAGCGTTGAAGCAGGGGCCTACGAGCAGTACTTC.